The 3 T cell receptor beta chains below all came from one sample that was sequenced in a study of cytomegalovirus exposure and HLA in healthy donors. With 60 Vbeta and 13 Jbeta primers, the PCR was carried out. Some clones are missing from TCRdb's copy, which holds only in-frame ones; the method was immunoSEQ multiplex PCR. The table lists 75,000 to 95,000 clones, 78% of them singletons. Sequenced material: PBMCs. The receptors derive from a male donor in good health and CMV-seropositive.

CDR3 in DNA: TGTGCCAGCAGTTACAACCAGCCCCAGCATTTT. Amino acid sequence: CASSYNQPQHF. The chain couples TRBV28 to TRBJ1-5; no clear D gene. The germline gives CDR1 MDHEN, CDR2 SYDVKM. V was cut by 4 bases and J by 7 bases, with 5 bases left in between. CDR3 length: 11 amino acids.

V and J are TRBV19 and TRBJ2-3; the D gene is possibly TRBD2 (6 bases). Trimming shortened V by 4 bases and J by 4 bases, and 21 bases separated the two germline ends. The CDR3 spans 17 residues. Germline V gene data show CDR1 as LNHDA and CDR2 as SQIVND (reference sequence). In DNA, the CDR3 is TGTGCCAGTAGTAATCTGGGTCGCGGGAATGGGGCAGATACGCAGTATTTT. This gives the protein CASSNLGRGNGADTQYF.

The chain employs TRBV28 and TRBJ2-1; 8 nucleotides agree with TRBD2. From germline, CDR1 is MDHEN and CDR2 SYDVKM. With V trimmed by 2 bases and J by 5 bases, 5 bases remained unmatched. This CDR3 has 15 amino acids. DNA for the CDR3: TGTGCCAGCAGTTTACAACTAGCGGAAGACAATGAGCAGTTCTTC. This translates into CASSLQLAEDNEQFF.